These T cell receptor beta chains were read from a single sample in a study of human T cells and chemical hapten exposure. TCRdb used MiXCR to reprocess the reads, holding one entry per CDR3 protein. The table includes fewer than 150,000 distinct CDR3 sequences, about 7.7% detected once. Material: whole blood. These receptors all stem from a human donor in good health. Some clones in this sample may be carry-over from other donors' samples. Each CDR3 is given with its conserved first and last residue. The order of the fields is CDR3 DNA, CDR3 protein, D gene, clone size, V gene, J gene. The D gene is left open where the match is weak. Where a row states a size, it is once, few, many or the class of an expanded clone; other rows omit it.

TGTGCCAGCAGTAGGACAGTACAAGAGACCCAGTACTTC	CASSRTVQETQYF	.	few	TRBV7-3	TRBJ2-5
TGCGCCAGCAGTACCGGGACTTCCCACAATGAGCAGTTCTTC	CASSTGTSHNEQFF	.	few	TRBV5-1	TRBJ2-1
TGTGCCAGTAGTTACGTGGGCTCCTACGAGCAGTACTTC	CASSYVGSYEQYF	.	many	TRBV19	TRBJ2-7
TGCAGCGGTTCGGGGGTTCTCCAAGAGACCCAGTACTTC	CSGSGVLQETQYF	.	many	TRBV29-1	TRBJ2-5
TGCAGTGCTAGAGGTGGGGCGAAAGACATTCAGTACTTC	CSARGGAKDIQYF	.	.	TRBV20-1	TRBJ2-4
TGCGCCAGCAGCCAAGTTCCCGAGTACGAGCAGTACTTC	CASSQVPEYEQYF	.	.	TRBV4-1	TRBJ2-7
TGTGCCAGCAGCTTATGGGGACAGTCCCTCACCTTC	CASSLWGQSLTF	TRBD1	few	TRBV7-8	TRBJ1-2
TGTGCCAGCAGCGGGACTCCCGGTAACTATGGCTACACCTTC	CASSGTPGNYGYTF	.	.	TRBV9	TRBJ1-2
TGTGCCAGCAGGGCTAGACTAGCGGGAGCCCATGAGCAGTTCTTC	CASRARLAGAHEQFF	TRBD2	many	TRBV7-2	TRBJ2-1
TGTGCCAGCAGCCCCGGACAGGGAAGGGGCGCAGCCCAGCATTTT	CASSPGQGRGAAQHF	TRBD1	few	TRBV11-2	TRBJ1-5
TGTGCCAGCAGACGTACGCCTACCGGGGAGCTGTTTTTT	CASRRTPTGELFF	.	few	TRBV11-3	TRBJ2-2
TGTGCCAGCAGCCTACTTCCTAGCGGGGGGGCCGGGGATACGCAGTATTTT	CASSLLPSGGAGDTQYF	TRBD2	many	TRBV7-2	TRBJ2-3
TGCGCCAGCAGCCAAGGCGCGGACAGCTCCTACGAGCAGTACTTC	CASSQGADSSYEQYF	.	.	TRBV4-3	TRBJ2-7
TGTGCCAGCAGTTTTGGGGCCGACTCACCCCTCCACTTT	CASSFGADSPLHF	.	.	TRBV27	TRBJ1-6
TGCGCCAGCAGCTTTACCGGGACCCAAGTTGGGAATTCACCCCTCCACTTT	CASSFTGTQVGNSPLHF	.	.	TRBV5-1	TRBJ1-6
TGCAGTGCCGAGACTAGCGGGCCGGTCTACAATGAGCAGTTCTTC	CSAETSGPVYNEQFF	TRBD2	many	TRBV20-1	TRBJ2-1
TGTGCCAGCAGCGAGGACACCTATAGCAATCAGCCCCAGCATTTT	CASSEDTYSNQPQHF	.	many	TRBV5-5	TRBJ1-5
TGTGCCAGCAAAAATATCAGCTTAGCCAAAAACATTCAGTACTTC	CASKNISLAKNIQYF	.	.	TRBV2	TRBJ2-4
TGTGCCAGCAGTTACTCGCCGGGACTAGCGGGAGTTGAGACCCAGTACTTC	CASSYSPGLAGVETQYF	TRBD2	many	TRBV6-5	TRBJ2-5